Presented here are 3 T cell receptor beta chains from one specimen sequenced in a study of long-term antiretroviral therapy in people with HIV. Assay version v3.0 of immunoSEQ was used, and it was run at survey level. Profiling relied on immunoSEQ multiplex PCR, and the TCRdb table lists in-frame clones only, not all of them. The sample lists more than 30,000 clones; roughly 83% were seen once. The material sequenced was unsorted PBMCs, taken 1.9 years after starting antiretroviral therapy. The receptors come from a man aged 18 to 29 with HIV.

V usage is TRBV5-5 and J usage is TRBJ2-2; no clear D gene. CDR1 and CDR2 from the germline V gene are SGHKS and YYEKEE (reference sequence). V shed 1 base and J shed 3 bases, with 7 bases lying between them. CDR3 length: 14 residues. The CDR3 DNA reads TGTGCCAGCAGCTTGCCCCAGGACACCGGGGAGCTGTTTTTT. Its protein is CASSLPQDTGELFF.

The chain carries TRBV19 and TRBJ2-7; D assignment may be TRBD1 or TRBD2 (6 bases each). Trimming cost V 4 bases and J 1 base, with 11 bases left between them. The CDR3 spans 14 residues. The germline CDR1 and CDR2 sequences are LNHDA and SQIVND (reference sequence). The CDR3 spells CASSSQGTSYEQYF. CDR3 in DNA: TGTGCCAGTAGTAGCCAGGGGACTTCCTACGAGCAGTACTTC.

The CDR3 region is CASSESLGEGGTQYF. The CDR3 region has the DNA TGTGCCAGCAGTGAAAGCCTCGGGGAGGGCGGTACGCAGTATTTT. V is TRBV25-1 and J is TRBJ2-3; 7 nucleotides match TRBD2. After removal of 2 bases from V and 8 bases from J, the junction contained 10 bases not matched to a gene. The CDR3 totals 15 residues. CDR1 and CDR2 from the germline V gene are MGHDK and SYGVNS.